This T cell receptor beta chain was recorded in a study of cytomegalovirus exposure and HLA in healthy donors. PCR used 60 Vbeta primers and 13 Jbeta primers. As originally analysed: As a later analysis found, there were approximately 80 million unique TCR beta chains, of which roughly 11 million were shared. Profiled with immunoSEQ multiplex PCR; TCRdb holds only in-frame clones, not every one. D and trimming were read from the DNA, whereas the V and J calls and clone size are those reported in that table. The repertoire holds about 110,000 clones, with over 55% as singletons. The CDR3 is 16 amino acids. The ends lost 4 bases at V and 6 bases at J; junction bases unmatched: 13. Looked up from germline, CDR1 is SQVTM and CDR2 is ANQGSEA.

This chain uses TRBV29-1 with TRBJ2-1, with 9 bases lining up with TRBD1. This receptor was obtained from a female donor in good health and CMV-seronegative. Sequenced input: PBMCs. CDR3 DNA: TGCAGCGTTGCCCTAAGCCGGGACAGGGATTTCAATGAGCAGTTCTTC. The encoded protein is CSVALSRDRDFNEQFF.